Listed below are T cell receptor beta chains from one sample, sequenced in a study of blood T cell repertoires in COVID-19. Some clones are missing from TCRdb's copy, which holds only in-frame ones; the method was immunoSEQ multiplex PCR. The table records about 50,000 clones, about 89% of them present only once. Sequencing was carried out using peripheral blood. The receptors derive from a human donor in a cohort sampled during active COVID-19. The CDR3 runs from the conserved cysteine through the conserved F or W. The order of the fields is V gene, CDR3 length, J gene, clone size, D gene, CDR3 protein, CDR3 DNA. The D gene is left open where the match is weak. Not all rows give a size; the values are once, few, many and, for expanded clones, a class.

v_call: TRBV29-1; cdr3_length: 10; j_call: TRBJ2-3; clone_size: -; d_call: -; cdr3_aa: CSGTKDTQYF; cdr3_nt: TGCAGCGGGACAAAAGATACGCAGTATTTT
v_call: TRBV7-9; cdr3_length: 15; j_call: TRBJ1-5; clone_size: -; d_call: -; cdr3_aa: CASSLYLQGEQPQHF; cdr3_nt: TGTGCCAGCAGCTTATATTTACAGGGTGAACAGCCCCAGCATTTT
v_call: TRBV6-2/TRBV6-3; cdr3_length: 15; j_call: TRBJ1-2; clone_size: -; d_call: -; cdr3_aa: CASSYGQGIVSGYTF; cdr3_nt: TGTGCCAGCAGTTATGGTCAGGGCATCGTGAGTGGCTACACCTTC
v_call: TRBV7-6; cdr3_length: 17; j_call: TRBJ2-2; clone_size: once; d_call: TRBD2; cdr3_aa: CASSDSSGRSGTGELFF; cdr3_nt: TGTGCCAGCAGCGATTCTAGCGGGAGGTCGGGCACCGGGGAGCTGTTTTTT
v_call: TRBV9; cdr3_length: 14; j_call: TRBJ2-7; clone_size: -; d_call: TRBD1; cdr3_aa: CASSLGQGLGEQYF; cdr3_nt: TGTGCCAGCAGCCTCGGACAGGGCCTGGGGGAGCAGTACTTC
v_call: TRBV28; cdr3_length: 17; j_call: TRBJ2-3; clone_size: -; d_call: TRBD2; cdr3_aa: CASSSVPGLAGVDTQYF; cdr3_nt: TGTGCCAGCAGCTCCGTCCCGGGACTAGCGGGGGTTGATACGCAGTATTTT
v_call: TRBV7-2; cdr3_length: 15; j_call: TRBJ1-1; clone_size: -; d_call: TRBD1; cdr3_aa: CASSLQGAQTTEAFF; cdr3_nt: TGTGCCAGCAGCCTCCAGGGGGCGCAGACCACTGAAGCTTTCTTT
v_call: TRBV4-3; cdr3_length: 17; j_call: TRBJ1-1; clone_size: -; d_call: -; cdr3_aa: CASSQDPAGGMNTEAFF; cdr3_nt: TGCGCCAGCAGCCAAGATCCGGCAGGAGGCATGAACACTGAAGCTTTCTTT
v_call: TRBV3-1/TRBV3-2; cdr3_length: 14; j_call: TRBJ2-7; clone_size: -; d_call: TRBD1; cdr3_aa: CASSQMTGIYEQYF; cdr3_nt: TGTGCCAGCAGCCAAATGACAGGGATCTACGAGCAGTACTTC
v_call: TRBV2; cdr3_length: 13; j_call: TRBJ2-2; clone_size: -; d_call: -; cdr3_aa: CASSKLAGGELFF; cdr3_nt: TGTGCCAGCAGCAAGTTAGCCGGCGGGGAGCTGTTTTTT
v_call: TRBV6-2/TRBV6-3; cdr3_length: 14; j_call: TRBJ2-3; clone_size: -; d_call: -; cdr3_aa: CASSYSGGPATQYF; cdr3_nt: TGTGCCAGCAGTTACTCGGGGGGGCCCGCTACGCAGTATTTT
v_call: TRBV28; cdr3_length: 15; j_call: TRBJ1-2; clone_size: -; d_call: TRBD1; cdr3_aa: CASSRRDRGTDGYTF; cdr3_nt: TGTGCCAGCAGTCGTAGAGACAGGGGCACGGATGGCTACACCTTC
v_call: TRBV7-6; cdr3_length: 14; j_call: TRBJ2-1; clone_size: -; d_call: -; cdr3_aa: CASIDQRRAREQFF; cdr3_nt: TGTGCCAGCATCGACCAGCGCCGAGCAAGGGAGCAGTTCTTC
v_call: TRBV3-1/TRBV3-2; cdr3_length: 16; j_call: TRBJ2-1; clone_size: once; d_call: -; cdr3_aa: CASSQEGAGERNEQFF; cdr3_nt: TGTGCCAGCAGCCAAGAGGGGGCGGGGGAAAGGAATGAGCAGTTCTTC
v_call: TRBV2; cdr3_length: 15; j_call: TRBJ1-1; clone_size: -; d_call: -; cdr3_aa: CASSERGRINTEAFF; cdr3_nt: TGTGCCAGCAGTGAGCGGGGCAGGATTAACACTGAAGCTTTCTTT
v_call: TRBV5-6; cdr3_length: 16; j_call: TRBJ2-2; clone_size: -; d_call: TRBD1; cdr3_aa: CASSFWTGDSGGELFF; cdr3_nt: TGTGCCAGCAGCTTCTGGACAGGGGATAGCGGCGGGGAGCTGTTTTTT
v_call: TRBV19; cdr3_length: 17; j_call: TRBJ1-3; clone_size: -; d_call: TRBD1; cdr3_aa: CASNSKLGTGDGNTIYF; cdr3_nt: TGTGCCAGTAACTCGAAATTGGGGACAGGGGATGGAAACACCATATATTTT
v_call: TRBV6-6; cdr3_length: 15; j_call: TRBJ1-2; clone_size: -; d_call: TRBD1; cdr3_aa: CASSYSPDREYGYTF; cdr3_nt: TGTGCCAGCAGTTACTCGCCCGACAGGGAATATGGCTACACCTTC
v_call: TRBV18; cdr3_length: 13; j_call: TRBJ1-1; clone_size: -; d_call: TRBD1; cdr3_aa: CASGQGKNTEAFF; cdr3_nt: TGTGCCAGCGGACAGGGGAAGAACACTGAAGCTTTCTTT
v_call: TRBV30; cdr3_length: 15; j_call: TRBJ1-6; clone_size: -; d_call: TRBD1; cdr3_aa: CAWTRTGVVYSPLHF; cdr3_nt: TGTGCCTGGACGAGGACAGGGGTAGTTTATTCACCCCTCCACTTT
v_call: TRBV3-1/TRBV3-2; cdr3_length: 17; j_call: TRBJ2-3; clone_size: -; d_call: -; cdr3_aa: CASSGDFAGPSTDTQYF; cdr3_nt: TGTGCCAGCAGCGGAGACTTTGCGGGTCCTAGCACAGATACGCAGTATTTT
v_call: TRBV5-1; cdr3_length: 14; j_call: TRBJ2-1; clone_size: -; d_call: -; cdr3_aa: CASSRAGGSNEQFF; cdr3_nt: TGCGCCAGCAGCCGGGCAGGGGGGTCCAATGAGCAGTTCTTC
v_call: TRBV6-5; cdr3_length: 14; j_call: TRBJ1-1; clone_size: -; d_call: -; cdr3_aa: CASSTGLGNTEAFF; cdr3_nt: TGTGCCAGCAGTACAGGCCTAGGGAACACTGAAGCTTTCTTT
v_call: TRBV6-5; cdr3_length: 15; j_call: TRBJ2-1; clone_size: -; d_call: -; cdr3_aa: CASSYRSTRGNEQFF; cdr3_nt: TGTGCCAGCAGTTACCGGTCGACGAGGGGGAATGAGCAGTTCTTC